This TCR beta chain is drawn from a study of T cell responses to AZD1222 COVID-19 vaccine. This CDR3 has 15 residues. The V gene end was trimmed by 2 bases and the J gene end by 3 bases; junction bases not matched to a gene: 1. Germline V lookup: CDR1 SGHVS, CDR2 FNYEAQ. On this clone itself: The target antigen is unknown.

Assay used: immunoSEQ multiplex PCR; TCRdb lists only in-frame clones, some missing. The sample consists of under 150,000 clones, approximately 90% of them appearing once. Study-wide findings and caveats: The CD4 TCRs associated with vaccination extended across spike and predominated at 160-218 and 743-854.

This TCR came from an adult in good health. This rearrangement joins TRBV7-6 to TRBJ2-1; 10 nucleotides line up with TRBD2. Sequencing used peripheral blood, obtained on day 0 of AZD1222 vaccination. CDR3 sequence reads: CASSLSSGGYNEQFF. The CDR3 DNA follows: TGTGCCAGCAGCTTATCTAGCGGGGGCTACAATGAGCAGTTCTTC. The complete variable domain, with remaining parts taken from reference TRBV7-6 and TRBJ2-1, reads GAGVSQSPRYKVTKRGQDVALRCDPISGHVSLYWYRQALGQGPEFLTYFNYEAQQDKSGLPNDRFSAERPEGSISTLTIQRTEQRDSAMYRCASSLSSGGYNEQFFGPGTRLTVL.